Presented here are 32 T cell receptor beta chains from one specimen sequenced in a study of T cell changes during pregnancy in multiple sclerosis. TCRdb's copy holds only in-frame clones and misses some; the assay was immunoSEQ multiplex PCR. The table has some 31,000 clones, about nine tenths seen once. Specimen: CD8+ T cells from peripheral blood mononuclear cells, collected in the second trimester of pregnancy. The receptors were gathered from a female donor in good health, enrolled as a control in a pregnancy study.

The table lists this clone with a count of one. V and J are TRBV12-5 and TRBJ2-1, with 7 bases fitting TRBD1. Germline CDR1 reads LGHNT; CDR2 reads FRNRAP. This CDR3 spans 13 amino acids. V dropped 5 bases and J dropped 10; count of bases not matched to a gene: 8. The DNA of the CDR3 is TGTGCTAGTGGTGCACTGACAGGGCGAGAGCAGTTCTTC. It yields the protein CASGALTGREQFF.

V gene TRBV19 combines with J gene TRBJ1-1; tentative D call: TRBD1 (6 bases). The CDR3 runs to 14 residues. Germline V gene sequence: CDR1 LNHDA, CDR2 SQIVND (reference sequence). V was pared by 5 bases and J by 0 bases, with 10 bases between. CDR3 in amino acids: CASSQGLMNTEAFF. The CDR3 coding sequence is TGTGCCAGTAGTCAGGGGCTCATGAACACTGAAGCTTTCTTT.

The chain recombines TRBV30 with TRBJ2-7; the match to TRBD2 covers 7 bases. V was pared by 0 bases and J by 7 bases, with 15 bases of the junction left unmatched. From germline, CDR1 is GTSNPN and CDR2 SVGIG (reference sequence). The CDR3 is 16 residues long. CDR3: CAWSVLIQRGEGEQYF. CDR3 nucleotide sequence: TGTGCCTGGAGTGTACTGATCCAGCGGGGTGAGGGGGAGCAGTACTTC.

In its sample, this clone was seen a few times. This chain links TRBV9 with TRBJ1-1; TRBD1 aligns across 7 bases. This CDR3 is built from 15 residues. Unmatched junction bases numbered 11, after V lost 3 bases and J lost 6 bases. From germline, CDR1 is SGDLS and CDR2 YYNGEE. The DNA for the CDR3 is TGTGCCAGCAGCGGAGACAGGGATGGTACGCCTGAAGCTTTCTTT. It translates to CASSGDRDGTPEAFF.

The rearrangement joins TRBV19 to TRBJ2-1; 11 bases map to TRBD2. This CDR3 is built from 16 residues. V shed 5 bases and J 5 bases; nucleotides not matched to a gene: 8. From germline, CDR1 is LNHDA and CDR2 SQIVND (reference sequence). The CDR3 here is CASSAQTSGVNNEQFF. The CDR3 region has the DNA TGTGCCAGTAGTGCCCAGACTAGCGGGGTGAACAATGAGCAGTTCTTC.

This rearrangement joins TRBV27 to TRBJ1-2; possibly TRBD1 for D (5 bases). Germline V gives CDR1 MNHEY, CDR2 SMNVEV (reference sequence). The CDR3 totals 14 residues. Trimming removed 6 bases from V and 4 bases from J, with 15 bases in between. CDR3 protein: CASRTVSLGYGYTF. CDR3 coding DNA: TGTGCCAGCAGGACAGTCAGCCTAGGCTATGGCTACACCTTC.

This chain's CDR3 is CSVNNDRLFYGYTF. CDR3 nucleotides: TGCAGCGTGAACAACGACAGGCTTTTCTATGGCTACACCTTC. The chain combines TRBV29-1 with TRBJ1-2, with D perhaps matching TRBD1 (6 bases). The CDR3 totals 14 residues. Germline CDR1 reads SQVTM; CDR2 reads ANQGSEA. V was cut by 6 bases and J by 4 bases, with 18 bases left in between.

The J gene is TRBJ2-5, the V gene TRBV4-1; a possible D gene is TRBD1 (6 bases). The V and J ends lost 5 bases and 4 bases respectively, with 14 bases between them. The length of the CDR3 is 14 residues. Germline loops: CDR1 MGHRA, CDR2 YSYEKL. The CDR3 loop reads CASSKGGRGETQYF. The CDR3 region has the DNA TGCGCCAGCAGCAAAGGGGGTAGGGGAGAGACCCAGTACTTC.

The V call is TRBV2, the J call TRBJ2-7, with D possibly being TRBD1 (6 bases). From germline, CDR1 is SNHLY and CDR2 FYNNEI. The CDR3 covers 13 residues. Trimming left V 3 bases short and J 4 bases short, with 10 bases between. This CDR3 reads CASSERQGYEQYF. The CDR3 bases are TGTGCCAGCAGTGAGCGTCAGGGGTACGAGCAGTACTTC. Full variable domain (missing parts from reference TRBV2 and TRBJ2-7): EPEVTQTPSHQVTQMGQEVILRCVPISNHLYFYWYRQILGQKVEFLVSFYNNEISEKSEIFDDQFSVERPDGSNFTLKIRSTKLEDSAMYFCASSERQGYEQYFGPGTRLTVT.

The chain joins TRBV9 to TRBJ1-5, with 10 positions matching TRBD1. The V and J ends lost 0 bases and 7 bases, in that order; junction bases with no gene match: 4. The germline V gene encodes CDR1 SGDLS and CDR2 YYNGEE. The CDR3 runs to 15 residues. The CDR3 protein is CASSVEGTGVQPQHF. CDR3 DNA sequence: TGTGCCAGCAGCGTAGAAGGGACAGGGGTCCAGCCCCAGCATTTT.

Concerning this clone: At the DNA level, this CDR3 is encoded by other sequences in the same sample as well. The J gene is TRBJ2-7, the V gene TRBV7-9; weak D call: TRBD1 (5 bases). Germline values: CDR1 SEHNR, CDR2 FQNEAQ (reference sequence). V lost 5 bases and J lost 3, with 14 bases in between. CDR3 length: 14 amino acids. This chain's CDR3 is CASSAQVDSYEQYF. The CDR3 nucleotides read TGTGCCAGCAGCGCCCAGGTTGACAGCTACGAGCAGTACTTC.

This chain uses TRBV27 with TRBJ1-1; TRBD1 matches at 7 bases. This CDR3 has 14 residues. Per the germline V gene, CDR1 is MNHEY and CDR2 is SMNVEV (reference sequence). The trim removed 3 bases at V and 4 bases at J, leaving 5 bases unmatched. The CDR3 DNA reads as TGTGCCAGCAGTTTGGGGACAGAGGGCACTGAAGCTTTCTTT. It codes for CASSLGTEGTEAFF.

V and J are TRBV7-2 and TRBJ1-4; TRBD1 might be the D (5 bases). Germline V gene lookup returns CDR1 SGHTA and CDR2 FQGNSA. V lost 1 base to trimming and J lost 7 bases, with 13 bases between them. The CDR3 extends over 15 amino acids. The CDR3 bases are TGTGCCAGCAGCTTAGTTTCCAGGGCAGGTGAAAAACTGTTTTTT. It yields the protein CASSLVSRAGEKLFF.

The chain employs TRBV27 and TRBJ2-7; the D is unclear. The V end lost 4 bases, the J end lost 3 bases, and 10 bases lay between the germline ends. This CDR3 comprises 13 residues. CDR1 and CDR2 from the germline V gene are MNHEY and SMNVEV (reference sequence). CDR3 sequence (DNA): TGTGCCAGCAGTTCGGAGACCCTCTACGAGCAGTACTTC. This codes for CASSSETLYEQYF.

J is TRBJ1-1 and V is TRBV19; D ambiguous. Looked up from germline, CDR1 is LNHDA and CDR2 is SQIVND (reference sequence). CDR3 length equals 13 residues. Trimming pared 5 bases from V and 0 bases from J, leaving 7 bases between. CDR3 DNA sequence: TGTGCCAGTAGTGTCGGGGTGAACACTGAAGCTTTCTTT. Protein: CASSVGVNTEAFF.

The V call is TRBV10-3, the J call TRBJ1-4; 10 bases line up with TRBD1. From germline, CDR1 is ENHRY and CDR2 SYGVKD. V was pared by 4 bases and J by 5 bases, with 7 bases of the junction left unmatched. The CDR3 covers 16 residues. CDR3 nucleotides: TGTGCCATCAGTGGAGACAGGGGGCCCCTGAATGAAAAACTGTTTTTT. Translated, it gives CAISGDRGPLNEKLFF.

CDR3 nucleotides: TGCGCCAGCAGCCAAGGTCGCGGGGGCCGAGAGACCCAGTACTTC. Protein product: CASSQGRGGRETQYF. This rearrangement joins TRBV4-3 to TRBJ2-5; a weak D match, TRBD2 (7 bases). Germline V gives CDR1 LGHNA, CDR2 YSLEER. This CDR3 region has 15 residues. With 1 base removed from V and 4 bases from J, the gap between germline ends came to 13 bases.

The CDR3 region has the DNA TGTGCCAGCTCACCCTCCAGGAGCGGGGGGAACTACGAGCAGTACTTC. This gives the protein CASSPSRSGGNYEQYF. J is TRBJ2-7 and V is TRBV18; 9 nucleotides align to TRBD2. The J segment lost 3 bases and the V segment lost 3 bases, leaving 9 bases of the junction unmatched. This CDR3 spans 16 amino acids. The germline gives CDR1 KGHSH, CDR2 LQKENI.

The V and J genes are TRBV5-6 and TRBJ2-3, with a tentative D call TRBD1 (6 bases). Trimming removed 3 bases from V and 1 base from J, with 6 bases in between. In germline, CDR1 is SGHDT, CDR2 YYEEEE. This CDR3 spans 13 amino acids. This CDR3 is CASSWGRTDTQYF. The CDR3 DNA sequence: TGTGCCAGCAGCTGGGGGCGCACAGATACGCAGTATTTT.

This sequence joins TRBV6-5 and TRBJ2-5; perhaps TRBD1 as D (5 bases). Trimming removed 6 bases from V and 5 bases from J, with 16 bases in between. This CDR3 has 14 amino acids. The germline V gene encodes CDR1 MNHEY and CDR2 SVGAGI. CDR3 coding DNA: TGTGCCAGCAGCCAAGACAGACCTCTGGAGACCCAGTACTTC. It encodes CASSQDRPLETQYF.

This chain uses TRBV2 with TRBJ1-2; 9 bases agree with TRBD1. Losses at the gene ends were 4 bases for V and 5 bases for J; bases not matched to a gene: 8. There are 15 residues in the CDR3. From germline, CDR1 is SNHLY and CDR2 FYNNEI. CDR3 nucleotides: TGTGCCAGCAGTGGGCTACAGGGGGCAGGGTATGGCTACACCTTC. Its translation is CASSGLQGAGYGYTF.

V usage is TRBV9 and J usage is TRBJ1-2; D ambiguous. The CDR3 length is 13 residues. Germline V lookup: CDR1 SGDLS, CDR2 YYNGEE. Trimming removed 4 bases from V and 3 bases from J, with 10 bases in between. This CDR3 reads CASSPPADYGYTF. Here the CDR3 DNA reads TGTGCCAGCAGCCCTCCGGCGGACTATGGCTACACCTTC.

The genes are TRBV18 and TRBJ2-5; 11 nucleotides agree with TRBD2. Germline V CDR1 and CDR2: KGHSH, LQKENI. J gave up 1 base and V 3 bases, and 1 base lay outside the gene matches. This CDR3 spans 15 amino acids. The DNA for the CDR3 is TGTGCCAGCTCACCGACTAGCGGGGCCCAAGAGACCCAGTACTTC. This encodes CASSPTSGAQETQYF.

The chain couples TRBV10-3 to TRBJ2-3, with D perhaps matching TRBD1 (5 bases). CDR1 is ENHRY, CDR2 SYGVKD, per germline. The CDR3 loop spans 15 amino acids. V lost 0 bases and J lost 3, with 10 bases in between. The CDR3 protein is CAISESGQGTDTQYF. The CDR3 region has the DNA TGTGCCATCAGTGAGTCCGGCCAGGGTACAGATACGCAGTATTTT.

The chain employs TRBV7-9 and TRBJ1-1; TRBD1 agrees at 7 bases. After removal of 4 bases from V and 4 bases from J, the junction contained 6 bases not matched to a gene. Per the germline V gene, CDR1 is SEHNR and CDR2 is FQNEAQ (reference sequence). This CDR3 region has 14 residues. CDR3 region: CASSSMNRGTEAFF. In DNA form, the CDR3 reads TGTGCCAGCAGCTCCATGAACAGGGGCACTGAAGCTTTCTTT.

CDR3 in amino acids: CASSIGRTDTQYF. The CDR3 nucleotides are TGTGCCAGTAGTATCGGGAGAACAGATACGCAGTATTTT. The V call is TRBV19, the J call TRBJ2-3; possible D gene TRBD2, 6 bases. V lost 3 bases to trimming and J lost 3 bases, with 7 bases between them. CDR1 and CDR2 (germline): LNHDA, SQIVND (reference sequence). CDR3 length equals 13 residues.

The V gene is TRBV7-2, the J gene TRBJ1-1, with D uncertain. Germline lookup yields CDR1 SGHTA and CDR2 FQGNSA. Trimming removed 6 bases from V and 6 bases from J, with 20 bases in between. This CDR3 comprises 15 residues. CDR3 residues: CASSSPTSPDAEAFF. The CDR3 DNA reads TGTGCCAGCAGTTCCCCGACATCCCCTGATGCTGAAGCTTTCTTT.

This clone was found once. The chain recombines TRBV2 with TRBJ2-7; 8 bases agree with TRBD2. J was trimmed by 1 base and V by 0 bases; bases with no gene match: 2. The CDR3 runs 15 residues. Germline CDR1 is SNHLY and CDR2 is FYNNEI. CDR3 in DNA: TGTGCCAGCAGTGAAGCAGCGGGGGAATCCTACGAGCAGTACTTC. It yields the protein CASSEAAGESYEQYF.

The chain uses TRBV5-6 and TRBJ2-1; 9 bases are a match to TRBD1. Germline CDR1 is SGHDT and CDR2 is YYEEEE. This CDR3 region has 14 residues. J was trimmed by 9 bases and V by 7 bases; bases with no gene match: 11. The CDR3 region has the DNA TGTGCCAGCTCCGGGACAGGGAGATCGGGTGAGCAGTTCTTC. Protein sequence: CASSGTGRSGEQFF.

J is TRBJ2-5 and V is TRBV7-6; 11 bases fit TRBD1. The V gene end was trimmed by 3 bases and the J gene end by 3 bases; junction bases not matched to a gene: 3. The CDR3 contains 15 residues. Germline CDR1 reads SGHVS; CDR2 reads FNYEAQ. CDR3 sequence: CASSFRTGGEETQYF. CDR3 nucleotides: TGTGCCAGCAGCTTCCGGACAGGGGGCGAAGAGACCCAGTACTTC.

V and J are TRBV5-1 and TRBJ2-1, with 8 bases identical to TRBD2. V lost 4 bases and J lost 5; bases outside the gene matches: 8. Germline V gives CDR1 SGHRS, CDR2 YFSETQ. CDR3 size: 15 residues. The CDR3 nucleotides are TGCGCCAGCAGCATCAGCGGGAGATATAACAATGAGCAGTTCTTC. Translating gives CASSISGRYNNEQFF.

V is TRBV9 and J is TRBJ2-3; TRBD1 agrees at 12 bases. This CDR3 is 18 amino acids long. From germline, CDR1 is SGDLS and CDR2 YYNGEE. The V segment lost 3 bases and the J segment 4 bases; nucleotides outside the gene matches: 12. Here the CDR3 DNA reads TGTGCCAGCAGCGGTATACAGCCGGGACAGGGGGCTTCAGATACGCAGTATTTT. Its translation is CASSGIQPGQGASDTQYF.